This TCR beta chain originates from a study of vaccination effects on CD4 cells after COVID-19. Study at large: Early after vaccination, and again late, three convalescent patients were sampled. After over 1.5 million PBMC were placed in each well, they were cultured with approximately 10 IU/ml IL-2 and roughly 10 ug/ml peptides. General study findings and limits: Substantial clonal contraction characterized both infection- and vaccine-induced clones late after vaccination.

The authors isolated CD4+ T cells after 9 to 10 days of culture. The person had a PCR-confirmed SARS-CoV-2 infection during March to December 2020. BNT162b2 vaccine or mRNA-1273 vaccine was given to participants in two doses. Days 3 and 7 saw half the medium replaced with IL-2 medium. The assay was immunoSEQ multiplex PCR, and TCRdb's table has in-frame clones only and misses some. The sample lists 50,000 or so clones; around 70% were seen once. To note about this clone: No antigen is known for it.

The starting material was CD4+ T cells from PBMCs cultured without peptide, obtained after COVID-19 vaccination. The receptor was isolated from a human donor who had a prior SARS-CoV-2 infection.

The CDR3 loop reads CASSLDAWTLDEQFF. As DNA, the CDR3 is TGTGCCAGCAGCTTGGACGCTTGGACACTGGATGAGCAGTTCTTC. The chain uses TRBV5-4 and TRBJ2-1; weak D call: TRBD1 (5 bases). Trimming took 0 bases from V and 8 from J, leaving 15 bases between them. The CDR3 is 15 residues long. CDR1 is SGHNT and CDR2 is YYREEE in the germline V gene (reference sequence).